The clone carrying this T cell receptor beta chain was counted a few times. The source of the sample is a study of blood T cell repertoires in COVID-19. Produced via immunoSEQ multiplex PCR; TCRdb's table is partial and in-frame only. The sample yields a few hundred thousand clones, more than 75% seen once. The CDR3 contains 14 residues. Deletions cut 0 bases from V and 0 bases from J, with 5 bases between. The germline V gene encodes CDR1 PRHDT and CDR2 FYEKMQ (reference sequence). The sequence came from a man aged 25 to 45 who had recovered from COVID-19. Sequences were obtained from PBMCs or T cells enriched from blood (not recorded which). This sequence joins TRBV13 and TRBJ1-2; D remains unclear. CDR3 sequence (DNA): TGTGCCAGCAGCTTAGGAGCGTCTAACTATGGCTACACCTTC. Protein: CASSLGASNYGYTF.